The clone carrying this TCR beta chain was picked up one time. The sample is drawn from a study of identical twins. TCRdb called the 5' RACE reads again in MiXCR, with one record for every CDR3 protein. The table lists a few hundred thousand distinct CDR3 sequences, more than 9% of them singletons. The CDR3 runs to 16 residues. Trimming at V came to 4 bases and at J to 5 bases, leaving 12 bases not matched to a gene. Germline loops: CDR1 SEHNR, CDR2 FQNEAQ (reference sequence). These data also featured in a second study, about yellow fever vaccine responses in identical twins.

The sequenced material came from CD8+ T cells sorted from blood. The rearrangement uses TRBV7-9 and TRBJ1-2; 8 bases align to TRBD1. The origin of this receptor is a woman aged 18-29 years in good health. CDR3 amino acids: CASSSGEGQADYGYTF. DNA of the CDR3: TGTGCCAGCAGCTCGGGCGAGGGACAGGCCGATTATGGCTACACCTTC.